This T cell receptor (beta chain) is drawn from a study of OX40 agonist ivuxolimab in advanced cancers. Background on the whole study: Ivuxolimab, which targeted the costimulatory receptor OX40 (CD134), was an agonistic, fully human IgG2 monoclonal antibody. Intravenous ivuxolimab was administered to patients every 2 weeks at six dose levels: 0.01, 0.1, 0.3, 1.5, 3 and 10 mg/kg. Among the 52 dose-escalation patients, about 19 had hepatocellular carcinoma, approximately 15 melanoma, 9 renal cell carcinoma and 9 head and neck cancer. A male proportion of roughly 85% and a mean age of roughly 55 years, ranging from about 20 to 85, were recorded for the dose-escalation cohort. Patients were allowed to have had prior anti-PD-1, anti-PD-L1 or anti-CTLA-4 therapy, and approximately 41% of the dose-escalation patients had previously received checkpoint inhibitors. Partial responses were achieved by three dose-escalation patients, of whom one had hepatocellular carcinoma and two had cutaneous melanoma. The purpose of peripheral TCRbeta sequencing was to test whether ivuxolimab changed TCR sequence diversity and led to clonal T-cell expansion. The monotherapy dose-escalation portion (N ≈ 50 patients) of the phase I ivuxolimab trial is reported in the paper. The full study reports these points: The antigen specificity of the clonally expanded peripheral T cells was not determined. Clonal expansion of both CD4+ and CD8+ blood T cells was observed from baseline to week 6 at doses 0.1 to 3.0 mg/kg. Low levels of normalized T-cell clonal expansion were also shown by some nonresponding patients. In the 0.1-3.0 mg/kg groups, partial responders had among the lowest normalized peripheral clonal expansion, particularly in CD8+ T cells. After ivuxolimab, expanded clones were on average more numerous among CD8+ T cells than among CD4+ T cells.

Trimming costs V 8 bases and J 7 bases, and their ends lie 13 bases apart. From cysteine to phenylalanine, the CDR3 is 12 amino acids long. The sequence is cut down to CDR3 DNA, 36 bases in frame from base 1. The germline V gene gives CDR1 as MNHEY and CDR2 as SVGAGI. Genomic DNA was isolated from the sorted cells so that the TCRbeta CDR3 region could be sequenced. The immunoSEQ Assay was used for sequencing of TCRbeta CDR3 regions. This is the immuneACCESS table as TCRdb keeps it, with only in-frame sequences that have V and J called. A part of the clones is gone; compared with another copy, unresolved V genes explain less than half, and the rest is unexplained. The sample yields fewer than 85,000 clones; approximately 78% were counted once. The ten most abundant clones make up 6% to 8% of the sample. The trial excluded patients who had a history of autoimmune disease or were on systemic immunosuppression. Peripheral blood for TCR sequencing was drawn from every dose cohort at baseline, at cycle 4 day 1 and at cycle 7 day 1. Samples were obtained from an open-label, multicenter, first-in-human phase I dose-escalation trial of ivuxolimab. Adults with locally advanced or metastatic head and neck squamous cell, hepatocellular, melanoma or renal cell carcinoma were enrolled in the trial. Before TCR sequencing, CD4+ T cells and CD8+ T cells from peripheral blood were sorted into separate populations.

In the case of this clone: No antigen is known for it. The sample holds no much larger clone one base away, and base qualities are not on file.

The rearrangement joined TRBV6-5 to TRBJ2-3; the D gene cannot be resolved reliably. This sequence originates from an adult with an advanced solid tumor such as melanoma, head and neck, liver or kidney cancer. The sequences come from CD4+ or CD8+ T cells sorted from blood, collected in a trial of the OX40 agonist ivuxolimab. CDR3 loop: CASGASRNTQYF. At the DNA level, the sequence is TGTGCCAGCGGAGCCTCACGGAATACGCAGTATTTT.